This T cell receptor (beta chain) was sequenced in a study of cytomegalovirus exposure and HLA in healthy donors. Among the donors, all were healthy bone marrow donors. Whole-study results and caveats: Donors belonging to an Asian-associated ancestry cluster reportedly showed fewer N-insertions in productive TCRs than the approximately 690-donor mean, according to what a later analysis found. Sequencing likely produced, as an artifact, a cluster of highly shared sequence variants. Later on, an analysis tied around 17,000 TCR beta sequences to HLA alleles at 0.05 false discovery rate.

As concerns this clone: What it binds is not known.

V was cut by 4 bases and J by 5 bases, with 18 bases left in between. In germline, CDR1 is SGHRS, CDR2 YFSETQ. The CDR3 length is 15 residues. The PCR employed 60 Vbeta primers together with 13 Jbeta primers. Data came from immunoSEQ multiplex PCR; TCRdb stores just in-frame clones and leaves some out. Of under 170,000 clones listed, about 60% were seen once; the top ten hold about 7.1%. The origin of this receptor is a woman between 55 and 75 years old in good health and CMV-seropositive. The sequenced sample consisted of PBMCs. The rearrangement uses TRBV5-1 and TRBJ2-5; a possible D gene is TRBD1 (5 bases). The DNA for the CDR3 is TGCGCCAGCAGCCGAAATTTTAAGGGGTGGGAGACCCAGTACTTC. Its translation is CASSRNFKGWETQYF.